The 26 T cell receptor beta chains reported below all come from one sample, sequenced in a study of T cell repertoires in cytomegalovirus infection. MiXCR, applied by TCRdb to the reads, yields one record per CDR3 protein. The repertoire holds approximately 500,000 distinct CDR3 sequences, with 16% as singletons. Source material: CD8+ T cells from PBMCs. The source of these receptors is a human donor in good health (CMV status not recorded). Some clones in this sample may be carry-over from other donors' samples.

This clonotype was found many times. The CDR3 reads CASRKDGDKRNTIYF. CDR3 sequence (DNA): TGTGCCAGCAGAAAGGACGGAGATAAAAGGAACACCATATATTTT. The chain carries TRBV2 and TRBJ1-3; D unresolved. The CDR3 is 15 amino acids. The V end lost 6 bases, the J end lost 7 bases, and 19 bases lay between the germline ends. In germline, CDR1 is SNHLY, CDR2 FYNNEI.

This clonotype was counted ten times or more. The CDR3, as DNA: TGTGCCAGCAGTTTACCGGCAGACTTTAACATTCAGTACTTC. Its protein is CASSLPADFNIQYF. This chain uses TRBV28 with TRBJ2-4; D ambiguous. Germline assignment: CDR1 MDHEN and CDR2 SYDVKM. The length of the CDR3 is 14 residues. The V and J ends lost 2 bases and 7 bases respectively, with 12 bases between them. The full variable domain, in which reference TRBV28 and TRBJ2-4 provide the parts outside the CDR3, is DVKVTQSSRYLVKRTGEKVFLECVQDMDHENMFWYRQDPGLGLRLIYFSYDVKMKEKGDIPEGYSVSREKKERFSLILESASTNQTSMYLCASSLPADFNIQYFGAGTRLSVL.

There are many counts of this clonotype. The chain uses TRBV29-1 and TRBJ2-1; D is possibly TRBD1 (6 bases). This CDR3 comprises 16 residues. Germline V gene data show CDR1 as SQVTM and CDR2 as ANQGSEA. V was cut by 4 bases and J by 5 bases, with 21 bases left in between. CDR3 nucleotide sequence: TGCAGCGTTGGATCACAGGGTTCGGACCCTAACAATGAGCAGTTCTTC. It codes for CSVGSQGSDPNNEQFF.

In this sample, this clonotype turned up many times. The V and J genes are TRBV7-8 and TRBJ2-1; 7 nucleotides agree with TRBD1. Germline V CDR1 and CDR2: SGHVS, FQNEAQ. With 5 bases clipped from V and 5 bases from J, the junction kept 12 bases outside the gene matches. The CDR3 runs 16 residues. The CDR3, as DNA: TGTGCCAGCAGCCATCAGGGGGAAGGGGTTAACAATGAGCAGTTCTTC. Translated: CASSHQGEGVNNEQFF. Looking up the rest from reference TRBV7-8 and TRBJ2-1 gives the full variable domain: GAGVSQSPRYKVAKRGQDVALRCDPISGHVSLFWYQQALGQGPEFLTYFQNEAQLDKSGLPSDRFFAERPEGSVSTLKIQRTQQEDSAVYLCASSHQGEGVNNEQFFGPGTRLTVL.

This clonotype has just a few counts. The V and J genes are TRBV29-1 and TRBJ2-2; D ambiguous. Germline CDR1 is SQVTM and CDR2 is ANQGSEA. Trimming cost V 7 bases and J 3 bases, with 12 bases left between them. CDR3 length: 13 amino acids. CDR3 DNA: TGCAGCGGTGAGGCGTCGGACACCGGGGAGCTGTTTTTT. The encoded protein is CSGEASDTGELFF.

This chain uses TRBV2 with TRBJ2-5; no clear D gene. Looked up from germline, CDR1 is SNHLY and CDR2 is FYNNEI. V lost 0 bases and J lost 4, with 9 bases in between. The length of the CDR3 is 14 residues. The CDR3 sequence is CASSEALELETQYF. DNA of the CDR3: TGTGCCAGCAGTGAAGCGCTTGAGCTAGAGACCCAGTACTTC.

Concerning this clonotype itself: A much larger clone lies one base from this, so it may be a read error. The DNA of the CDR3 is TGTGCCAGCAGCCCCACCACGACTAGCGGGAAAGGCACCGGGGAGCTGGTTTTT. This gives the protein CASSPTTTSGKGTGELVF. This chain connects TRBV11-3 to TRBJ2-2; 11 nucleotides line up with TRBD2. The CDR3 contains 18 residues. The germline gives CDR1 SGHNT, CDR2 YENEEA.

This clonotype was observed a few times. The chain combines TRBV7-9 with TRBJ1-3; D is unresolved. This CDR3 region has 14 residues. Germline CDR1 SEHNR, CDR2 FQNEAQ (reference sequence). V was pared by 1 base and J by 3 bases, with 7 bases between. CDR3 protein: CASSLESVGNTIYF. CDR3 sequence (DNA): TGTGCCAGCAGCTTAGAGTCTGTTGGAAACACCATATATTTT.

Concerning this clonotype itself: The CDR3 carries no conserved terminal phenylalanine or tryptophan, so it likely arises from a read error. Because the CDR3's place on the DNA is in doubt, the DNA is left out and the CDR3 is given as listed by TCRdb. This chain connects TRBV11-2 to TRBJ2-1; TRBD2 is the table's D call and was not checked against the DNA. Inclusive of both ends, the CDR3 amounts to 13 amino acids. Germline assignment: CDR1 SGHAT and CDR2 FQNNGV. CDR3 residues: CASRAGGHNEQLL.

This clonotype was counted between two and nine times. The V gene is TRBV29-1, the J gene TRBJ2-7, with 7 bases aligning to TRBD1. Germline V lookup: CDR1 SQVTM, CDR2 ANQGSEA. The trim removed 4 bases at V and 3 bases at J, leaving 6 bases unmatched. The CDR3 is 13 amino acids. The CDR3 region has the DNA TGCAGCGTTGGAACCTGGGACAGCTACGAGCAGTACTTC. It translates to CSVGTWDSYEQYF.

A few counts support this clonotype. The genes are TRBV29-1 and TRBJ2-2; no clear D gene. V was cut by 1 base and J by 6 bases, with 12 bases left in between. Looked up from germline, CDR1 is SQVTM and CDR2 is ANQGSEA. The CDR3 spans 14 residues. The CDR3 DNA sequence: TGCAGCGTTGAAGGGACGAGCGTGGCCGGGGAGCTGTTTTTT. As protein: CSVEGTSVAGELFF.

This rearrangement joins TRBV10-3 to TRBJ2-3, with 7 positions matching TRBD2. The V gene end was trimmed by 3 bases and the J gene end by 0 bases; junction bases not matched to a gene: 3. Germline V gene lookup returns CDR1 ENHRY and CDR2 SYGVKD. This CDR3 has 15 residues. The chain's CDR3 is CAISDGGGSTDTQYF. The CDR3 DNA reads TGTGCCATCAGTGACGGCGGGGGAAGCACAGATACGCAGTATTTT.

This clonotype was picked up many times. V and J are TRBV7-9 and TRBJ2-7; perhaps TRBD1 as D (6 bases). The germline V and J ends were trimmed by 5 bases and 4 bases, with 18 bases remaining between them. This CDR3 contains 15 residues. Per germline, CDR1 SEHNR and CDR2 FQNEAQ (reference sequence). The CDR3 region has the DNA TGTGCCAGCAGCCCAGTGGACAGAAATGTTTACGAGCAGTACTTC. Its protein product is CASSPVDRNVYEQYF.

This clonotype was seen only a few times. The rearrangement links TRBV5-6 to TRBJ2-2; D is unresolved. Germline V CDR1 and CDR2: SGHDT, YYEEEE. Trimming left V 4 bases short and J 7 bases short, with 8 bases between. The CDR3 contains 12 residues. The chain's CDR3 is CASSPTHGELFF. The CDR3 coding sequence is TGTGCCAGCAGCCCAACCCACGGGGAGCTGTTTTTT.

This clonotype has ten or more counts. The chain couples TRBV7-9 to TRBJ2-7; TRBD1 or TRBD2 may be the D gene (5 bases each). Germline V gene sequence: CDR1 SEHNR, CDR2 FQNEAQ (reference sequence). There are 15 residues in the CDR3. Trimming shortened V by 5 bases and J by 0 bases, and 14 bases separated the two germline ends. The CDR3 DNA sequence: TGTGCCAGCAGCGACCGGGACCGAAGCTCCTACGAGCAGTACTTC. Translation: CASSDRDRSSYEQYF.

V and J are TRBV4-2 and TRBJ2-1; 9 bases fit TRBD2. CDR3 length equals 16 residues. The germline gives CDR1 LGHNA, CDR2 YNFKEQ. V was pared by 3 bases and J by 9 bases, with 12 bases of the junction left unmatched. The CDR3 sequence is CASSQLFTGTSSEQFF. CDR3 DNA: TGTGCCAGCAGCCAGTTATTTACCGGGACTAGCAGTGAGCAGTTCTTC.

V and J are TRBV3-1 and TRBJ2-5; 11 bases map to TRBD2. Germline values: CDR1 LGHDT, CDR2 YNNKEL (reference sequence). This CDR3 comprises 14 residues. The V gene end was trimmed by 10 bases and the J gene end by 2 bases; junction bases not matched to a gene: 6. The CDR3 sequence: CATVTSGDQETQYF. CDR3 bases: TGTGCCACCGTGACTAGCGGGGATCAAGAGACCCAGTACTTC.

This clonotype was observed many times. The gene calls are TRBV7-9 and TRBJ2-5, with 12 bases that match TRBD2. The germline CDR1 and CDR2 sequences are SEHNR and FQNEAQ (reference sequence). V was pared by 2 bases and J by 9 bases, with 16 bases of the junction left unmatched. The CDR3 is 18 amino acids. CDR3 DNA: TGTGCCAGCAGCTTAATGAGTGCGAGACTAGCGGGAGTTGTGGCCCAGTACTTC. It encodes CASSLMSARLAGVVAQYF.

This clonotype was seen ten or more times. The chain uses TRBV12-3 or TRBV12-4 and TRBJ2-7; 8 positions match TRBD2. V dropped 7 bases and J dropped 7; count of bases not matched to a gene: 24. The CDR3 runs to 18 residues. The CDR3 DNA reads TGTGCCAGCATACCCGACGGGGGGGGGCCAGCGGGACTCGGGGAGCAGTACTTC. This translates into CASIPDGGGPAGLGEQYF.

This chain uses TRBV6-7 with TRBJ2-7; possibly TRBD1 for D (5 bases). TRBV6-7 is placed among ORFs of uncertain function. This CDR3 region has 15 residues. V lost 0 bases to trimming and J lost 5 bases, with 14 bases between them. The CDR3 DNA follows: TGTGCCAGCAGTTACTCTGAGCAGGGTGGGCACGAGCAGTACTTC. Translated: CASSYSEQGGHEQYF.

This clonotype was seen ten or more times. The chain has TRBV28 and TRBJ1-4, with TRBD1 as a possible D gene (5 bases). Deletions cut 5 bases from V and 7 bases from J, with 17 bases between. Germline CDR1 MDHEN, CDR2 SYDVKM. The CDR3 runs to 15 residues. The CDR3 sequence: CASSPCRQGCEKLFF. CDR3 DNA: TGTGCCAGCAGTCCTTGTCGGCAGGGATGTGAAAAACTGTTTTTT.

This clonotype was observed many times. This chain joins TRBV10-3 and TRBJ1-4; perhaps TRBD1 as D (6 bases). Trimming took 3 bases from V and 12 from J, leaving 14 bases between them. CDR3 length equals 13 residues. Germline V gene data show CDR1 as ENHRY and CDR2 as SYGVKD. In DNA, the CDR3 is TGTGCCATCAGTGAATTCCACAGGGTAGAACTGTTTTTT. Protein sequence: CAISEFHRVELFF.

This clonotype showed up many times. J is TRBJ1-1 and V is TRBV23-1; the D gene is possibly TRBD1 (5 bases). TRBV23-1 is marked as an open reading frame, function uncertain. The length of the CDR3 is 15 residues. With 1 base removed from V and 7 bases from J, the gap between germline ends came to 16 bases. In DNA form, the CDR3 reads TGCGCCAGCAGTCAATTCCCGGGGGGGGAATTTGAAGCTTTCTTT. This gives the protein CASSQFPGGEFEAFF.

The rearrangement links TRBV7-6 to TRBJ2-2; perhaps TRBD2 as D (5 bases). V was trimmed by 7 bases and J by 4 bases, leaving 13 bases between them. Germline V CDR1 and CDR2: SGHVS, FNYEAQ. This CDR3 has 14 amino acids. CDR3: CASIIPGGTGELFF. DNA of the CDR3: TGTGCCAGCATCATCCCCGGAGGCACCGGGGAGCTGTTTTTT.

At least ten counts were recorded for this clonotype. This chain connects TRBV19 to TRBJ1-1, with D perhaps matching TRBD1 (5 bases). This CDR3 has 16 amino acids. Between the trimmed V and J ends, which lost 3 bases and 0 bases, there was a span of 14 bases. Germline CDR1 reads LNHDA; CDR2 reads SQIVND (reference sequence). The CDR3 is CASSMGTEGVNTEAFF. In DNA, the CDR3 is TGTGCCAGTAGTATGGGGACCGAGGGAGTGAACACTGAAGCTTTCTTT. The full variable domain, in which reference TRBV19 and TRBJ1-1 provide the parts outside the CDR3, is DGGITQSPKYLFRKEGQNVTLSCEQNLNHDAMYWYRQDPGQGLRLIYYSQIVNDFQKGDIAEGYSVSREKKESFPLTVTSAQKNPTAFYLCASSMGTEGVNTEAFFGQGTRLTVV.

This clonotype was detected a few times. The chain recombines TRBV9 with TRBJ1-4; no clear D gene. Per germline, CDR1 SGDLS and CDR2 YYNGEE. The CDR3 spans 12 residues. The germline V and J ends were trimmed by 3 bases and 4 bases, with 4 bases remaining between them. The CDR3 here is CASSADNEKLFF. Here the CDR3 DNA reads TGTGCCAGCAGCGCAGATAATGAAAAACTGTTTTTT.